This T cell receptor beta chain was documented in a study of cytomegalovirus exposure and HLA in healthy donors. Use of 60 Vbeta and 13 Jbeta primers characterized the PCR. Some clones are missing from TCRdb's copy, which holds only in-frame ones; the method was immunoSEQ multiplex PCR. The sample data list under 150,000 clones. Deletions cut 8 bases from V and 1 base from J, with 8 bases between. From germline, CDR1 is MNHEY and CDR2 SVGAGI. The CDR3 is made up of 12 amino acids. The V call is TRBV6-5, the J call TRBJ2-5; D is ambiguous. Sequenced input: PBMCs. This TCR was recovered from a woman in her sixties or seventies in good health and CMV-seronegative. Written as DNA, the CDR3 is TGTGCCAGCTATAACGGCCAAGAGACCCAGTACTTC. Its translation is CASYNGQETQYF.